The rows below give T cell receptor beta chains drawn from one sample of a study of cytomegalovirus exposure and HLA in healthy donors. Clones were read by immunoSEQ multiplex PCR, and TCRdb kept only the in-frame ones, dropping some. The repertoire holds roughly 70,000 clones, with 70% to 75% as singletons. The sample consisted of PBMCs. These receptors all come from a human donor in good health. Both conserved end residues are part of each CDR3. Fields, in order: clone size, J gene, D gene, V gene, CDR3 DNA, CDR3 protein. The D gene is left open where the match is weak. For some rows the clone size is stated as once, few or many, or as a class when expanded; others skip it.

clone size: NA
J gene: TRBJ2-2
D gene: NA
V gene: TRBV6-5
CDR3 DNA: TGTGCCAGCAGTCGTACTTGGAACACCGGGGAGCTGTTTTTT
CDR3 protein: CASSRTWNTGELFF

clone size: NA
J gene: TRBJ2-1
D gene: NA
V gene: TRBV7-3
CDR3 DNA: TGTGCCAGCAGCCCGGGCAGGGAAAGTGAGCAGTTCTTC
CDR3 protein: CASSPGRESEQFF

clone size: NA
J gene: TRBJ2-7
D gene: TRBD2
V gene: TRBV13
CDR3 DNA: TGTGCCAGCAGCTTATATGGACTAGCCTACGAGCAGTACTTC
CDR3 protein: CASSLYGLAYEQYF

clone size: NA
J gene: TRBJ1-5
D gene: TRBD1
V gene: TRBV6-4
CDR3 DNA: TGTGCCAGCAGGGGACAGGGGGTCAATCAGCCCCAGCATTTT
CDR3 protein: CASRGQGVNQPQHF

clone size: NA
J gene: TRBJ2-1
D gene: NA
V gene: TRBV27
CDR3 DNA: TGTGCCAGCAGTTTTTGGAACAGGGACGTTGAGCAGTTCTTC
CDR3 protein: CASSFWNRDVEQFF

clone size: NA
J gene: TRBJ1-2
D gene: TRBD1
V gene: TRBV27
CDR3 DNA: TGTGCCAGCAGTTTATCGAAGACCGGGACAGGATTCTATGGCTACACCTTC
CDR3 protein: CASSLSKTGTGFYGYTF

clone size: NA
J gene: TRBJ2-5
D gene: TRBD2
V gene: TRBV29-1
CDR3 DNA: TGCAGCGCCCTGACCGGGGGGGAGACCCAGTACTTC
CDR3 protein: CSALTGGETQYF

clone size: once
J gene: TRBJ2-1
D gene: TRBD1
V gene: TRBV10-3
CDR3 DNA: TGTGCCATTACCGGGACAGGGGCGGGCAATGAGCAGTTCTTC
CDR3 protein: CAITGTGAGNEQFF

clone size: NA
J gene: TRBJ1-2
D gene: TRBD1
V gene: TRBV7-3
CDR3 DNA: TGTGCCAGCAGCCCTGCCGGGACAGGGGATGGCTACACCTTC
CDR3 protein: CASSPAGTGDGYTF

clone size: NA
J gene: TRBJ2-3
D gene: TRBD2
V gene: TRBV19
CDR3 DNA: TGTGCCAGTAGTTTTAGACTAGCGGGAGCGACAGATACGCAGTATTTT
CDR3 protein: CASSFRLAGATDTQYF

clone size: few
J gene: TRBJ2-1
D gene: TRBD2
V gene: TRBV15
CDR3 DNA: TGTGCCACCAGCAGAGCGGGGGGTGAGCAGTTCTTC
CDR3 protein: CATSRAGGEQFF

clone size: NA
J gene: TRBJ1-2
D gene: NA
V gene: TRBV18
CDR3 DNA: TGTGCCAGCTCATCTTCCCCTGACAAGAACTATGGCTACACCTTC
CDR3 protein: CASSSSPDKNYGYTF

clone size: NA
J gene: TRBJ1-1
D gene: TRBD1
V gene: TRBV5-1
CDR3 DNA: TGCGCCAGCAGCTTGGATGGGGGACAGGGCACTGAAGCTTTCTTT
CDR3 protein: CASSLDGGQGTEAFF

clone size: NA
J gene: TRBJ2-3
D gene: TRBD2
V gene: TRBV7-9
CDR3 DNA: TGTGCCAGCAGCGCAAGGGCTAGCGGGACTAGCACAGATACGCAGTATTTT
CDR3 protein: CASSARASGTSTDTQYF

clone size: NA
J gene: TRBJ1-1
D gene: NA
V gene: TRBV28
CDR3 DNA: TGTGCCAGTGAGAGCCTCCAGAACACTGAAGCTTTCTTT
CDR3 protein: CASESLQNTEAFF

clone size: NA
J gene: TRBJ1-5
D gene: TRBD1
V gene: TRBV18
CDR3 DNA: TGTGCCAGCTCGCCTACAGGGGCCCAACAGCCCCAGCATTTT
CDR3 protein: CASSPTGAQQPQHF

clone size: NA
J gene: TRBJ1-6
D gene: NA
V gene: TRBV6-5
CDR3 DNA: TGTGCCAGCAGTCCAACAGGGAATTCACCCCTCCACTTT
CDR3 protein: CASSPTGNSPLHF

clone size: NA
J gene: TRBJ1-2
D gene: NA
V gene: TRBV15
CDR3 DNA: TGTGCCACCAGCAGAGATTTCCTCGATGGCTACACCTTC
CDR3 protein: CATSRDFLDGYTF

clone size: NA
J gene: TRBJ2-6
D gene: TRBD2
V gene: TRBV2
CDR3 DNA: TGTGCCAGCAGTGAAGCCCTATCACTAGCGGCGCACTCTGGGGCCAACGTCCTGACTTTC
CDR3 protein: CASSEALSLAAHSGANVLTF

clone size: NA
J gene: TRBJ1-4
D gene: NA
V gene: TRBV30
CDR3 DNA: TGTGCCTGGAGCTCGACATCTTCTAATGAAAAACTGTTTTTT
CDR3 protein: CAWSSTSSNEKLFF

clone size: NA
J gene: TRBJ2-3
D gene: TRBD1
V gene: TRBV6-4
CDR3 DNA: TGTGCCAGCAGTACAGGGGTCACAGATACGCAGTATTTT
CDR3 protein: CASSTGVTDTQYF

clone size: NA
J gene: TRBJ1-5
D gene: NA
V gene: TRBV2
CDR3 DNA: TGTGCCAGCAGCCCTCAAGGAGGCAATCAGCCCCAGCATTTT
CDR3 protein: CASSPQGGNQPQHF

clone size: NA
J gene: TRBJ2-1
D gene: NA
V gene: TRBV15
CDR3 DNA: TGTGCCACCAGCAGATGGGCGGGCAGCTACAATGAGCAGTTCTTC
CDR3 protein: CATSRWAGSYNEQFF

clone size: NA
J gene: TRBJ2-5
D gene: TRBD1
V gene: TRBV30
CDR3 DNA: TGTGCCTGGCAGCAGGGGGCTTGGGAGACCCAGTACTTC
CDR3 protein: CAWQQGAWETQYF

clone size: NA
J gene: TRBJ1-1
D gene: TRBD1
V gene: TRBV28
CDR3 DNA: TGTGCCAGCAGACCACAGGGGGCGACGAACACTGAAGCTTTCTTT
CDR3 protein: CASRPQGATNTEAFF

clone size: NA
J gene: TRBJ1-5
D gene: NA
V gene: TRBV5-5
CDR3 DNA: TGTGCCAGCAGCTTGATGGGGGGGGAACAGCCCCAGCATTTT
CDR3 protein: CASSLMGGEQPQHF

clone size: few
J gene: TRBJ1-6
D gene: TRBD1
V gene: TRBV4-1
CDR3 DNA: TGCGCCAGCAGCCCCACGACAGGGGGCGACAATTCACCCCTCCACTTT
CDR3 protein: CASSPTTGGDNSPLHF

clone size: NA
J gene: TRBJ2-5
D gene: NA
V gene: TRBV28
CDR3 DNA: TGTGCCAGCAGTTTAGGTCGAGAGAAACAAGAGACCCAGTACTTC
CDR3 protein: CASSLGREKQETQYF

clone size: NA
J gene: TRBJ2-5
D gene: TRBD2
V gene: TRBV4-1
CDR3 DNA: TGCGCCAGCAGCCAAGAGTCTTTGGGACTAGTGCGGGAGACCCAGTACTTC
CDR3 protein: CASSQESLGLVRETQYF

clone size: NA
J gene: TRBJ1-2
D gene: NA
V gene: TRBV28
CDR3 DNA: TGTGCCAGCACCTCGGGGGAGAGCTATGGCTACACCTTC
CDR3 protein: CASTSGESYGYTF

clone size: NA
J gene: TRBJ2-7
D gene: TRBD2
V gene: TRBV5-1
CDR3 DNA: TGCGCCAGCAGCTTTCTAGCGGGAGAGGCGTACTTC
CDR3 protein: CASSFLAGEAYF

clone size: NA
J gene: TRBJ2-1
D gene: TRBD1
V gene: TRBV15
CDR3 DNA: TGTGCCACCAGCAGGGGGACAGCGTGGAATGAGCAGTTCTTC
CDR3 protein: CATSRGTAWNEQFF

clone size: few
J gene: TRBJ1-2
D gene: TRBD1
V gene: TRBV27
CDR3 DNA: TGTGCCAGCAGTTTATCCCCCCGACAGGGTGATGGCTACACCTTC
CDR3 protein: CASSLSPRQGDGYTF

clone size: NA
J gene: TRBJ2-7
D gene: TRBD1
V gene: TRBV5-1
CDR3 DNA: TGCGCCAGCAGCTTACAGGGGTCAAGCTCCTACGAGCAGTACTTC
CDR3 protein: CASSLQGSSSYEQYF

clone size: NA
J gene: TRBJ2-5
D gene: TRBD1
V gene: TRBV27
CDR3 DNA: TGTGCCAGCAGTTTATCGTGGACAGGGGGGGGAGAGACCCAGTACTTC
CDR3 protein: CASSLSWTGGGETQYF

clone size: NA
J gene: TRBJ1-4
D gene: NA
V gene: TRBV6-5
CDR3 DNA: TGTGCCAGCAGTCGGGGGGCAACTAATGAAAAACTGTTTTTT
CDR3 protein: CASSRGATNEKLFF

clone size: once
J gene: TRBJ1-1
D gene: NA
V gene: TRBV27
CDR3 DNA: TGTGCCAGCATCTTGTGGGGCTCGAACACTGAAGCTTTCTTT
CDR3 protein: CASILWGSNTEAFF